Following are 20 T cell receptor beta chains from one sample sequenced in a study of brain T cells in children with intractable seizures. The repertoire was sequenced with immunoSEQ multiplex PCR; TCRdb's copy has only in-frame clones and lacks some. The sample has hundreds of thousands of clones; roughly 93% are singletons. The time point denotes: blood from clinic visit 5 months post-surgery; TSC patient then seizure free. Material: peripheral blood, obtained around 5 months after surgery. The receptors were sampled from a boy under three years old with tuberous sclerosis and intractable seizures.

In its sample, this clone was seen once. The genes are TRBV10-3 and TRBJ2-1; 10 bases agree with TRBD2. V lost 6 bases, J lost 4 bases, and 15 bases stayed unmatched. The germline V gene has CDR1 ENHRY and CDR2 SYGVKD. This CDR3 is 18 amino acids long. DNA for the CDR3: TGTGCCATCAGGGCTAGCGGGGGTATGGTCGGTTTTTACAATGAGCAGTTCTTC. Translated, it gives CAIRASGGMVGFYNEQFF.

This clone appeared once. This CDR3 reads CASSLGGQSYGYTF. The DNA for the CDR3 is TGTGCCAGCAGCTTAGGGGGACAGTCCTATGGCTACACCTTC. This chain connects TRBV7-9 to TRBJ1-2, with TRBD1 matching over 7 bases. V lost 1 base and J lost 4; bases outside the gene matches: 3. Germline loops: CDR1 SEHNR, CDR2 FQNEAQ (reference sequence). CDR3 length equals 14 residues.

The V and J genes are TRBV5-4 and TRBJ1-5; no reliable D call. The CDR3 totals 12 residues. Germline values: CDR1 SGHNT, CDR2 YYREEE (reference sequence). Trimming left V 3 bases short and J 6 bases short, with 7 bases between. In DNA, the CDR3 is TGTGCCAGCAGCTCGACACCTCAGCCCCAGCATTTT. As protein: CASSSTPQPQHF.

This chain uses TRBV10-1 with TRBJ2-5; D may be TRBD2 (7 bases). The CDR3 loop spans 15 amino acids. Germline lookup yields CDR1 WNHNN and CDR2 SYGVQD (reference sequence). V lost 4 bases to trimming and J lost 1 base, with 13 bases between them. CDR3 nucleotides: TGCGCCAGCAGTGGTAGGGGGGGCGTCCAAGAGACCCAGTACTTC. Protein sequence: CASSGRGGVQETQYF.

This clone was seen once. The chain couples TRBV5-1 to TRBJ2-3; 9 nucleotides agree with TRBD2. CDR1 is SGHRS, CDR2 YFSETQ, per germline. J was trimmed by 3 bases and V by 0 bases; bases with no gene match: 5. The CDR3 extends over 16 amino acids. The CDR3 region has the DNA TGCGCCAGCAGCTTGGAGTCGGGACTAGCAACAGATACGCAGTATTTT. Protein sequence: CASSLESGLATDTQYF.

This chain uses TRBV6-5 with TRBJ2-7; D possibly corresponds to TRBD2 (5 bases). Trimming stripped 8 bases from V and 5 bases from J, with 10 bases between. CDR3 size: 11 residues. Per germline, CDR1 MNHEY and CDR2 SVGAGI. The DNA of the CDR3 is TGTGCCAGCGTGGGAGCGAACGAGCAGTACTTC. Protein: CASVGANEQYF.

Note on this clone: The same CDR3 can be traced to other DNA sequences in this sample. This chain uses TRBV9 with TRBJ2-2, with D uncertain. This CDR3 is built from 13 residues. Per germline, CDR1 SGDLS and CDR2 YYNGEE. The V end was cut by 0 bases, the J end by 5 bases, with 5 bases between. As DNA, the CDR3 is TGTGCCAGCAGCGTAGCCGGGACCGGGGAGCTGTTTTTT. Protein: CASSVAGTGELFF.

In the case of this clone: This CDR3 is also generated by other DNA sequences in the sample. The chain recombines TRBV7-9 with TRBJ1-5; no reliable D call. V was pared by 0 bases and J by 0 bases, with 3 bases between. The CDR3 is 14 residues long. In germline, CDR1 is SEHNR, CDR2 FQNEAQ (reference sequence). The CDR3 spells CASSLAASNQPQHF. The CDR3 region has the DNA TGTGCCAGCAGCTTAGCTGCTAGCAATCAGCCCCAGCATTTT.

This clone was picked up one time. The chain has TRBV15 and TRBJ2-2; D ambiguous. The V end was cut by 1 base, the J end by 1 base, with 13 bases between. Looked up from germline, CDR1 is LNHNV and CDR2 is YYDKDF (reference sequence). CDR3 length equals 17 residues. CDR3 sequence (DNA): TGTGCCACCAGCAGAGTGGGTGCGGCGTTGAACACCGGGGAGCTGTTTTTT. Protein sequence: CATSRVGAALNTGELFF.

The rearrangement joins TRBV10-2 to TRBJ2-1; TRBD2 aligns across 8 bases. With V trimmed by 6 bases and J by 0 bases, 4 bases remained unmatched. Looked up from germline, CDR1 is WSHSY and CDR2 is SAAADI. This CDR3 has 15 residues. The CDR3 coding sequence is TGCGCCAGCAGGGGACTAGTGAGCTCCTACAATGAGCAGTTCTTC. Encoded protein: CASRGLVSSYNEQFF.

The V and J genes are TRBV7-2 and TRBJ1-1, with D tentatively TRBD1 (6 bases). The CDR3 spans 14 residues. Germline CDR1 SGHTA, CDR2 FQGNSA. Trimming took 3 bases from V and 4 from J, leaving 12 bases between them. The chain's CDR3 is CASSFQSGATEAFF. CDR3 nucleotide sequence: TGTGCCAGCAGCTTCCAGTCGGGGGCCACTGAAGCTTTCTTT.

V gene TRBV19 combines with J gene TRBJ1-2; D might be TRBD1 (5 bases). With 5 bases removed from V and 8 bases from J, the gap between germline ends came to 15 bases. Germline V gene lookup returns CDR1 LNHDA and CDR2 SQIVND (reference sequence). The CDR3 covers 13 residues. This CDR3 is CASSPGETGGYTF. DNA for the CDR3: TGTGCCAGTAGTCCGGGGGAAACGGGAGGCTACACCTTC.

This clone was picked up one time. The chain uses TRBV6-1 and TRBJ2-1; D is possibly TRBD2 (5 bases). This CDR3 has 16 amino acids. V dropped 0 bases and J dropped 4 bases, with 13 bases sitting between them. CDR1 is MNHNS, CDR2 SASEGT, per germline. The CDR3 region has the DNA TGTGCCAGCAGTGAAGCGCAGGTCGGGGATTACAATGAGCAGTTCTTC. It is translated as CASSEAQVGDYNEQFF.

The chain is built from TRBV10-2 and TRBJ2-2; D remains unclear. The CDR3 is made up of 14 amino acids. From germline, CDR1 is WSHSY and CDR2 SAAADI. Trimming shortened V by 6 bases and J by 4 bases, and 12 bases separated the two germline ends. CDR3 region: CASRSGFSTGELFF. In DNA, the CDR3 is TGCGCCAGCAGATCAGGATTTAGCACCGGGGAGCTGTTTTTT.

This chain uses TRBV4-1 with TRBJ2-2, with 8 bases identical to TRBD2. CDR1 and CDR2 (germline): MGHRA, YSYEKL. The CDR3 covers 16 residues. J lost 7 bases, V lost 3 bases, and 10 bases had no gene match. CDR3 region: CASSHPSGGRSGELFF. The DNA for the CDR3 is TGCGCCAGCAGCCACCCAAGCGGGGGACGGAGCGGGGAGCTGTTTTTT.

This clone was seen a handful of times. This chain joins TRBV30 and TRBJ1-6; D uncertain. This CDR3 comprises 15 residues. Germline CDR1 is GTSNPN and CDR2 is SVGIG (reference sequence). V was pared by 5 bases and J by 6 bases, with 17 bases between. The chain's CDR3 is CAWRKGGGINSPLHF. The DNA of the CDR3 is TGTGCCTGGCGCAAAGGTGGAGGGATTAATTCACCCCTCCACTTT.

This chain connects TRBV2 to TRBJ2-5; a possible D gene is TRBD2 (6 bases). Germline CDR1 reads SNHLY; CDR2 reads FYNNEI. The CDR3 covers 15 residues. The V end lost 6 bases, the J end lost 2 bases, and 16 bases lay between the germline ends. The CDR3 here is CASRVVGGKQETQYF. The CDR3 DNA reads as TGTGCCAGCAGGGTAGTCGGCGGGAAACAAGAGACCCAGTACTTC.

The genes are TRBV12-3 or TRBV12-4 and TRBJ1-5; 7 nucleotides align to TRBD1. V lost 8 bases and J lost 6; bases outside the gene matches: 7. The CDR3 totals 13 residues. CDR3 region: CASCYNRGQPQHF. The CDR3 DNA is TGTGCCAGCTGTTATAACAGGGGTCAGCCCCAGCATTTT.

The genes are TRBV5-4 and TRBJ2-3, with no clear D. The CDR3 covers 14 residues. The V end was cut by 4 bases, the J end by 0 bases, with 9 bases between. Germline CDR1 is SGHNT and CDR2 is YYREEE (reference sequence). In nucleotides, the CDR3 is TGTGCCAGCAGCCCACACGTGAGCACAGATACGCAGTATTTT. Its translation: CASSPHVSTDTQYF.

V gene TRBV30 combines with J gene TRBJ2-7, with D maybe TRBD1 (5 bases). The V gene's germline CDR1 is GTSNPN and CDR2 SVGIG (reference sequence). With 2 bases removed from V and 6 bases from J, the gap between germline ends came to 11 bases. This CDR3 comprises 12 residues. CDR3 amino acids: CAWSTQGFEQYF. The CDR3 DNA sequence: TGTGCCTGGAGTACTCAGGGTTTCGAGCAGTACTTC.